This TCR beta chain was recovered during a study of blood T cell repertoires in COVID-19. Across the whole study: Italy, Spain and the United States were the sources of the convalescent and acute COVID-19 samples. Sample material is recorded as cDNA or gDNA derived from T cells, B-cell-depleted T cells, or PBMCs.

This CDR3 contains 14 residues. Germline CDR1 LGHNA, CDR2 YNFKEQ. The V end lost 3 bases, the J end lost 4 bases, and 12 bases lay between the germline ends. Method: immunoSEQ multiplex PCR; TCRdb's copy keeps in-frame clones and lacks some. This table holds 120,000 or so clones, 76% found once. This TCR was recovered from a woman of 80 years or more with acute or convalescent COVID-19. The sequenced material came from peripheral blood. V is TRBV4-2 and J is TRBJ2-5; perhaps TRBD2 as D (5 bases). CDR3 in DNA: TGTGCCAGCAGCCACGGGAAGGGCGGAGAGACCCAGTACTTC. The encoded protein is CASSHGKGGETQYF.